This T cell receptor (beta chain) was captured in a study of low-dose radiotherapy and immunotherapy resistance in tumors. Study-level information: The patients were given nivolumab 240 mg every two weeks and ipilimumab 1 mg/kg every six weeks, through an intravenous route.

The CDR3 runs to 13 residues. The germline V gene has CDR1 SQVTM and CDR2 ANQGSEA. Trimming cost V 3 bases and J 0 bases, with 9 bases left between them. This clonotype was detected many times. Time point described: before trial treatment. Primers targeting TRAV and TRBV primed first-strand cDNA, covering alpha and beta chains. It was with a constant-region primer and a V-primer adapter that TCRs were amplified over roughly 18 PCR cycles. mRNA, once isolated, was amplified by in vitro transcription. TCRdb re-derived calls from the reads in MiXCR, one entry per CDR3 protein. This table holds 60,000 to 90,000 distinct CDR3 sequences, about a third found once.

Sample: PBMCs, taken before treatment. The genes are TRBV29-1 and TRBJ2-7, with D perhaps matching TRBD2 (6 bases). This receptor was obtained from a female donor with ovarian cancer. Written as DNA, the CDR3 is TGCAGCGTTGAGGGCGGGACCTCCTACGAGCAGTACTTC. Translated, it gives CSVEGGTSYEQYF.